Listed here is a single TCR beta chain. What this receptor recognizes is not known. Base quality data are lacking; no much larger clone is found one base away. From its cysteine to its phenylalanine, the CDR3 spans 15 amino acids. Of the read, only the CDR3 DNA is kept; its 45 bases are in frame from base 1. V drops 2 bases and J drops 4 bases, leaving 14 bases in between. Via the germline V gene, CDR1 is KGHSH and CDR2 LQKENI. These data come from a study of blood T cell repertoires in COVID-19 (dated by TCRdb to about 2020). A note on the overall study: The collaborator samples originated in the United States, Italy and Spain and spanned the acute and convalescent phases of COVID-19. The repertoires were made available in a free public database intended to serve as a resource for research on the immune response to SARS-CoV-2. Where HLA class I and class II types were available, the types were taken from metadata supplied by the sample provider, not from assay-based typing. Subjects who had been exposed to COVID-19, were actively infected with it, or had recovered from it provided the deeply sampled blood TCRbeta repertoires that made up the dataset. The sample metadata nearly always contained a de-identified subject ID, COVID-19 status, age in years and sex. The prospective study material was composed of cDNA or gDNA derived from T cells, B-cell-depleted T cells, or PBMCs. Samples were obtained from the ongoing ImmuneRACE study (first 160 participants) and from 950 to 1,500 subjects provided by 6 global collaborators.

Beyond this particular receptor, the publication reports: How much clinical and demographic metadata was included differed by source and by participant, and the metadata was provided uncurated.

TCRbeta CDR3 regions were amplified from genomic DNA by means of the immunoSEQ Assay, a bias-controlled multiplex PCR. The authors processed their data as follows. Within the assay, amplification of reference gene primers was used to estimate how many nucleated cells each sample contained. To quantify the absolute abundance of each unique TCRbeta CDR3 rearrangement, sequence reads were collapsed and filtered. For each sample, productive Simpson clonality was calculated by taking the square root of Simpson's diversity index across productive rearrangements. The table was pulled from immuneACCESS by TCRdb, which kept in-frame rearrangements only. Such tables lose some clones; where checked, under half of the loss comes from unresolved V genes, and the rest has no known cause. V and J calls and clone size are given by that table; D and trimming were obtained from the DNA. This sample is represented by roughly 250,000 clones; 80% to 90% of them were singletons. The ten largest account for under 2.5% of the sample.

Participants in the prospective study were aged about 18 to 95 years, lived in 20 to 25 United States geographic areas, and enrolled through a virtual design. To assign participants to cohorts, the prospective study relied on clinical history that participants themselves reported in a screening survey and a study questionnaire. Recovered participants in ImmuneRACE Cohort 3 were defined as having two consecutive negative NP/OP PCR tests, clearance from a healthcare professional, or resolution of symptoms. In the prospective study, whole blood, serum and a nasopharyngeal or oropharyngeal swab were collected from each participant by mobile phlebotomists. Additional blood draws and questionnaires over an approximately two-month period could optionally be provided by prospective study participants. Blood samples from the prospective study were shipped frozen or at room temperature prior to DNA extraction.

The chain employs TRBV18 and TRBJ1-1; a tentative D call is TRBD1 (6 bases match). This sequence originates from a woman aged 18-29 years who had recovered from COVID-19. Material: PBMCs or T cells enriched from blood (not recorded which). The CDR3 sequence is CASSPFSQGGTEAFF. The base sequence is TGTGCCAGCTCACCATTCTCACAGGGCGGCACTGAAGCTTTCTTT.